The T cell receptor beta chain described here comes from a study of blood T cell repertoires in COVID-19. Study details: PBMCs, B-cell-depleted T cells, or T cells provided the cDNA or gDNA that made up the material.

Authors' methods: It was from reference gene primer amplification that nucleated cell counts were estimated. The data were produced by immunoSEQ multiplex PCR, yet TCRdb's version contains in-frame clones alone and is incomplete. That table is the source of V, J and clone size, and D and trimming were worked out from the DNA. The sample holds some 130,000 clones, roughly 69% seen once. Germline lookup yields CDR1 SGHDT and CDR2 YYEEEE. V lost 0 bases and J lost 7; bases outside the gene matches: 3. The CDR3 extends over 15 amino acids. The sample comprised peripheral blood. The receptor comes from a woman aged 70-85 years with acute or convalescent COVID-19. J is TRBJ1-6 and V is TRBV5-6; TRBD1 agrees at 8 bases. The CDR3 is CASSLGQGRNSPLHF. The CDR3 DNA reads as TGTGCCAGCAGCTTGGGACAGGGGAGAAATTCACCCCTCCACTTT. Supplemented by reference TRBV5-6 and TRBJ1-6, the full variable domain reads DAGVTQSPTHLIKTRGQQVTLRCSPKSGHDTVSWYQQALGQGPQFIFQYYEEEERQRGNFPDRFSGHQFPNYSSELNVNALLLGDSALYLCASSLGQGRNSPLHFGNGTRLTVT.